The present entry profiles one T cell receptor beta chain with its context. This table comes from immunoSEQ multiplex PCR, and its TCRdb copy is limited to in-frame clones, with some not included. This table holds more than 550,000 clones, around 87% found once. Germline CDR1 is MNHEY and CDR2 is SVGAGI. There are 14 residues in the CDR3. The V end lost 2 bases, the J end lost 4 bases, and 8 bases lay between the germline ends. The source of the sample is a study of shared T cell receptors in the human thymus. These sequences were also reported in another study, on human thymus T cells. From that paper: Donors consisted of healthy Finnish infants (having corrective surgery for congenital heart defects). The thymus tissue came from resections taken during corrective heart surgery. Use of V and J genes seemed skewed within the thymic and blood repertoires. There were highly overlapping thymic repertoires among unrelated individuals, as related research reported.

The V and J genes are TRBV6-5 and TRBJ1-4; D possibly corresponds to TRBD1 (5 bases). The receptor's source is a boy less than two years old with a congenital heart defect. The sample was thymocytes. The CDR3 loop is CASSYRGNNEKLFF. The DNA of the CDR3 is TGTGCCAGCAGTTACAGGGGAAATAATGAAAAACTGTTTTTT.